This T cell receptor beta chain was documented in a study of spatial heterogeneity in lung cancer. Whole-study context: TCR and UMI combinations that were unique each appeared, on average, more than ten times in raw reads.

Time point: sample taken at primary tumor resection. Samples were obtained from more than 70 donors, all untreated early-stage non-small cell lung cancer patients. The sequenced material consisted of unsorted whole RNA from tumor, nontumor lung or frozen PBMC. V shed 6 bases, J shed 2 bases, and the junction held 3 bases outside the gene matches. The CDR3 is 13 residues long. Germline V gene sequence: CDR1 SGHRS, CDR2 YFSETQ. On this clonotype: A library made for alpha chains picked up this beta chain off target, so its size means little.

TCRdb reprocessed the 5' RACE reads via MiXCR and lists one record per CDR3 protein. The sample has hundreds of distinct CDR3 sequences, approximately 15% seen once; the top ten hold under 20%. The sequencing used normal lung tissue next to the tumor, collected at surgery. V usage is TRBV5-1 and J usage is TRBJ2-3, with 7 nucleotides matching TRBD2. This receptor was identified in a male donor with early-stage non-small cell lung cancer. Here the CDR3 reads CASTERDTDTQYF. For the CDR3, the DNA is TGCGCCAGCACCGAGCGGGACACAGATACGCAGTATTTT.